Detailed here is one TCR beta chain. This clonotype was seen only a few times. Its antigen is currently not known. There are no base qualities to consult, and no much larger clone falls within one base. Library preparation employed 5' RACE. Sequencing relied on an Illumina HiSeq 2500. The second PCR ran for roughly 7 to 12 cycles and used a J-beta primer mix along with a sample-barcoded 5' primer. A template-switch 5' adaptor carrying 12 random nucleotides introduced a unique molecular identifier onto each TCR beta cDNA molecule. Each sample yielded at least 2.5 million CDR3-containing paired-end reads. All of the RNA was converted into first-strand cDNA using the Mint cDNA synthesis kit, with a TRBC-specific oligonucleotide serving as the primer. Following uracil-DNA glycosylase treatment, a first 18-cycle PCR with universal primers M1SS and BC2_uni_R was performed on all cDNA. The published analysis was carried out like this. For normalization, 1 million high-quality reads were randomly selected from each sample, with every read carrying a distinct molecular identifier. Reads with shared molecular identifiers were discarded instead of being binned into consensus sequences. MiTCR, with a Q25 quality threshold and the strictest error-elimination algorithm, was used for CDR3 identification, clonotype clustering and error correction. A nonparametric unseen species model with Euler transformation was used to estimate lower-bound total TCR beta diversity. The raw public reads went through TCRdb reprocessing: fastp at Q25, MiXCR clone calling, in-frame beta chains kept. Rows are combined by CDR3 protein, so each entry shows the most common genes and DNA. These V and J calls rely on TCRdb rather than the paper's analysis. Present in this sample are nearly 800,000 distinct CDR3 sequences, 20% to 25% of which were seen just once. Approximately 3.7% of the sample is taken by the ten largest.

From its cysteine to its phenylalanine, the CDR3 spans 14 amino acids. The DNA shown is the 42-base CDR3, in frame from base 1. Trimming removed 0 bases from V and 7 bases from J; the gene matches leave 8 bases unexplained. CDR1 DFQATT and CDR2 SNEGSKA are derived from the germline V gene (reference sequence). This specimen belongs to a study of blood T cells in healthy people across ages (dated by TCRdb to the mid-2010s). For the study in its entirety: In model experiments, template switching captured about one uniquely barcoded TCR beta cDNA molecule for every two T cells. The donors were divided into four age groups: young (average about 15 years), middle-aged (approximately 39), aged (about 62) and long-lived (roughly 82). Using deep sequencing normalized with unique cDNA molecular identifiers, the study measured how TCR beta repertoire diversity changes with age. Using the same blood draw, the study looked at two additional independent replicas of 1 million unique cDNA reads for two donors, one aged 18 to 30 and the other aged 80 or older.

What the research found in general, with its limitations: The CMV infection status of donors was not known, potentially confounding age-related changes in expanded clonotypes. Conclusive comparison of naive and antigen-experienced compartments was prevented by the profiling of bulk unsorted PBMCs. The percentage of naive T cells measured by flow cytometry correlated strongly with observed TCR beta diversity. As age increased, observed TCR beta diversity per million T cells dropped in a roughly linear way, and a significant reduction was already evident by age 40. Compared with the aged group, the long-lived group had more naive CD4+ T cells, fewer expanded clones and increased TCR diversity, suggesting age selection. Total diversity estimates from one million sequenced T cells were considered lower bounds and underestimates.

The donors were 40 or so Caucasian individuals from Russia, aged roughly 6 to 100 years, who were systemically healthy. About 9.1 milliliters of peripheral blood were collected from each donor into EDTA-treated Vacutainer tubes. PBMCs were isolated by Ficoll-Paque density-gradient centrifugation, with at least 7 million obtained per sample. Trizol reagent was used to extract total RNA from the PBMCs, yielding at least 5.5 micrograms per sample. For every donor, an aliquot of PBMCs went through flow cytometry to measure the percentages of naive CD45RAhigh/CD27high T cells. In addition, the sample was reused for a study of T cells of mothers and their children. The second study's paper adds: Nine systemically healthy Caucasian individuals served as donors, namely three mothers together with their six children. cDNA synthesis used all of the extracted RNA, with roughly 1.5 ug of RNA in each 15 ul reaction. In the second PCR, sample barcodes and 2-4 random nucleotides were introduced via the M1S primer. Over 8 million TCR beta CDR3 reads came from each mother, compared with approximately 3 million reads from each child. TCR recombination output is similarly shaped by thymic selection in related and unrelated pairs, with a minor effect exerted by inherited differences. Related mother-child pairs always showed normalized repertoire overlap that was slightly higher than in unrelated mother-child pairs, though the difference was never significant. No persistent microchimeric T cell clones were detected, at a sensitivity of roughly 96 clones per million clonotypes. Deep NGS was used in the study to compare the TCR beta repertoires of mothers and children and to look for features that separate related mother-child pairs from unrelated individuals. Mothers averaged about 40 +/- 4 years of age and children averaged around 11 +/- 4 years. After adapter ligation with NEBNext reagents, the libraries were sequenced on Illumina HiSeq 2000 with 100+100 nt paired-end reads. Mother and child libraries were prepared a month apart and sequenced in separate runs to prevent cross-contamination. For each donor, somewhere between 500,000 and 2,000,000 distinct TCR beta clonotypes were identified. Naive TCR beta clonotypes were estimated from low-frequency clonotypes matched to each donor's FACS-determined naive share, without sorting.

The material sequenced was blood. This TCR derives from a boy aged 5-17 years in good health. The chain joins TRBV20-1 to TRBJ2-5, with TRBD2 identical over 7 junction bases. The DNA sequence is given as TGCAGTGCTAGAGATCCCTGGGAGGGCGGGACCCAGTACTTC. It translates as CSARDPWEGGTQYF.